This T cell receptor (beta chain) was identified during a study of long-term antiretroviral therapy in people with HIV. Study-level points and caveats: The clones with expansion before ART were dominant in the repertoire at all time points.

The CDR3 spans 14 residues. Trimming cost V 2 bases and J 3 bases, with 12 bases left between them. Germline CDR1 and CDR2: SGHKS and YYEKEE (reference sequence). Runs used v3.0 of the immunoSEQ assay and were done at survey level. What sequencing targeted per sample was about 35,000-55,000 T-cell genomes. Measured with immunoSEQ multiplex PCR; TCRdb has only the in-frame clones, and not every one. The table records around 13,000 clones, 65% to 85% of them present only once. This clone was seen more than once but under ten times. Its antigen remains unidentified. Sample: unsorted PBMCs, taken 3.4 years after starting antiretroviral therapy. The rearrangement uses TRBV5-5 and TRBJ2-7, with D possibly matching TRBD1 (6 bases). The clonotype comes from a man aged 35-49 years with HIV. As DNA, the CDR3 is TGTGCCAGCAGCTTCGAGGACAGATACTACGAGCAGTACTTC. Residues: CASSFEDRYYEQYF.